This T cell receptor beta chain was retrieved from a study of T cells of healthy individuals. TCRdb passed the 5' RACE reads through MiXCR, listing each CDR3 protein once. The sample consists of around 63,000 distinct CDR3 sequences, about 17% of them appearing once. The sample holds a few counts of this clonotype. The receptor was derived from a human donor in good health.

CDR3 in DNA: TGTGCCAGCAGCCCGGGACTAGCGGGTTGGACAGATACGCAGTATTTT. Translating it yields CASSPGLAGWTDTQYF. J is TRBJ2-3 and V is TRBV3-1, with 12 bases that match TRBD2. The germline CDR1 and CDR2 sequences are LGHDT and YNNKEL (reference sequence). V lost 4 bases and J lost 3; bases outside the gene matches: 5. This CDR3 contains 16 residues.